The 27 T cell receptor beta chains presented below share a single source sample, sequenced in a study of naive and memory T cell subsets (dated by TCRdb to about 2017). The library relied on UMI-ligation and nested PCR. The sequencer was an Illumina MiSeq. The beta constant-region primer was an equimolar mix of two oligonucleotides covering both TRBC1 and TRBC2. TCRdb's own reprocessing of the public reads used fastp at Q25 and MiXCR and kept productive beta chains. Each CDR3 protein gets just one entry, which takes the most common genes and DNA from the rows behind it. In this sample the table shows about 90,000 distinct CDR3 sequences, about 6.5% of which occur a single time. The ten biggest clones cover about 1.6% of the sample. Sequencing used central memory CD4+ T cells from blood. The cell subset or site label, as the study defines it: central memory, CD45RA- CD27+. The origin of the receptors is a human donor in good health.

This clonotype was seen repeatedly, ten times or more. The rearrangement uses TRBV30 and TRBJ2-3; D might be TRBD2 (6 bases). This CDR3 is 13 amino acids long. Deletions cut 0 bases from V and 6 bases from J, with 10 bases between. From germline, CDR1 is GTSNPN and CDR2 SVGIG (reference sequence). The CDR3 region is CAWSVRRGDTQYF. In DNA form, the CDR3 reads TGTGCCTGGAGTGTACGCCGGGGGGATACGCAGTATTTT.

The rearrangement links TRBV25-1 to TRBJ2-2; possibly TRBD1 for D (7 bases). Germline CDR1 and CDR2: MGHDK and SYGVNS. V was pared by 3 bases and J by 4 bases, with 12 bases between. The CDR3 has 15 amino acids. CDR3 in DNA: TGTGCCAGCAGTGATTGGCAGGGGGGCACCGGGGAGCTGTTTTTT. It specifies CASSDWQGGTGELFF.

In this sample, this clonotype turned up a few times. V usage is TRBV5-4 and J usage is TRBJ2-3; 10 nucleotides match TRBD2. The V gene end was trimmed by 5 bases and the J gene end by 8 bases; junction bases not matched to a gene: 14. Germline loops: CDR1 SGHNT, CDR2 YYREEE (reference sequence). CDR3 size: 16 residues. The CDR3 reads CASRGTSGTKAGTQYF. CDR3 nucleotide sequence: TGTGCCAGCAGGGGCACTAGCGGGACAAAGGCGGGTACGCAGTATTTT.

This clonotype was picked up many times. The chain uses TRBV7-9 and TRBJ1-2; 7 bases agree with TRBD1. The CDR3 totals 14 residues. Germline loops: CDR1 SEHNR, CDR2 FQNEAQ (reference sequence). Germline trimming cut 5 bases from V and 4 bases from J; bases unmatched to any gene: 7. The CDR3: CASSRDRVGYGYTF. The CDR3 region has the DNA TGTGCCAGCAGCAGAGACAGGGTGGGCTATGGCTACACCTTC.

V gene TRBV12-3 or TRBV12-4 combines with J gene TRBJ1-2, with 8 nucleotides matching TRBD1. V trimming: 5 bases; J trimming: 4 bases; junction bases outside the gene matches: 15. The CDR3 loop spans 17 amino acids. The CDR3 region is CASSSSRVDRGPYGYTF. CDR3 sequence (DNA): TGTGCCAGCAGTAGCTCCCGGGTTGACAGGGGTCCCTATGGCTACACCTTC.

In its sample, this clonotype was seen many times. V gene TRBV11-1 combines with J gene TRBJ2-7; 7 bases match TRBD1. Germline V lookup: CDR1 SGHAT, CDR2 FQDESV (reference sequence). CDR3 length: 12 amino acids. The junction had 4 bases not matched to a gene; V was cut back by 5 bases and J by 6 bases. The chain's CDR3 is CASSQNRGEQYF. The DNA for the CDR3 is TGTGCCAGCAGCCAAAACAGGGGCGAGCAGTACTTC.

This chain uses TRBV7-2 with TRBJ2-1, with D tentatively TRBD1 or TRBD2 (6 bases each). The CDR3 spans 15 residues. The V gene lost 5 bases and the J gene lost 7 bases, with 18 bases spanning the gap. Germline assignment: CDR1 SGHTA and CDR2 FQGNSA. The CDR3 reads CASSPSSVTGNEQFF. CDR3 nucleotides: TGTGCCAGCAGCCCCTCTAGCGTTACAGGGAATGAGCAGTTCTTC.

The chain employs TRBV4-3 and TRBJ1-6; 7 nucleotides agree with TRBD1. Germline V gene sequence: CDR1 LGHNA, CDR2 YSLEER. The J segment lost 4 bases and the V segment lost 7 bases, leaving 7 bases of the junction unmatched. The CDR3 sequence is 15 residues long. The CDR3 loop is CASKDATGYNSPLHF. CDR3 sequence (DNA): TGCGCCAGCAAAGACGCGACAGGGTATAATTCACCCCTCCACTTT.

The chain is built from TRBV20-1 and TRBJ2-1; 15 bases map to TRBD2. The CDR3 covers 15 residues. The germline gives CDR1 DFQATT, CDR2 SNEGSKA (reference sequence). With 5 bases clipped from V and 9 bases from J, the junction kept 8 bases outside the gene matches. Here the CDR3 DNA reads TGCAGTGCTCAGTCGGGACTAGCGGGAGGAAGTGAGCAGTTCTTC. It specifies CSAQSGLAGGSEQFF.

The rearrangement uses TRBV3-1 and TRBJ1-2; TRBD1 is a possible D gene (5 bases). The CDR3 totals 15 residues. Germline lookup yields CDR1 LGHDT and CDR2 YNNKEL (reference sequence). The V end lost 1 base, the J end lost 5 bases, and 14 bases lay between the germline ends. CDR3 region: CASSQGPREWYGYTF. CDR3 in DNA: TGTGCCAGCAGCCAAGGGCCCAGGGAGTGGTATGGCTACACCTTC. The variable domain in full, with the rest retrieved from reference TRBV3-1 and TRBJ1-2, is DTAVSQTPKYLVTQMGNDKSIKCEQNLGHDTMYWYKQDSKKFLKIMFSYNNKELIINETVPNRFSPKSPDKAHLNLHINSLELGDSAVYFCASSQGPREWYGYTFGSGTRLTVV.

This clonotype has more than one count but fewer than ten. J is TRBJ2-7 and V is TRBV10-3, with D possibly TRBD2 on 5 matching bases. There are 14 residues in the CDR3. V dropped 5 bases and J dropped 4 bases, with 15 bases sitting between them. Germline V lookup: CDR1 ENHRY, CDR2 SYGVKD. In DNA, the CDR3 is TGTGCCATCAGTAATTTAGGTAGAGGGTACGAGCAGTACTTC. Residues: CAISNLGRGYEQYF.

The CDR3 region is CASSSPTVDEQYF. CDR3 coding DNA: TGCGCCAGCTCGTCTCCTACAGTGGACGAGCAGTACTTC. The gene calls are TRBV5-1 and TRBJ2-7; D is unclear. The germline CDR1 and CDR2 sequences are SGHRS and YFSETQ. The V and J ends lost 7 bases and 5 bases respectively, with 16 bases between them. CDR3 length equals 13 residues.

This clonotype was counted ten times or more. This sequence joins TRBV2 and TRBJ1-5; D possibly corresponds to TRBD1 (5 bases). Germline V gene sequence: CDR1 SNHLY, CDR2 FYNNEI. V lost 7 bases and J 6 bases, leaving 19 bases between the germline ends. The CDR3 sequence is 15 residues long. Here the CDR3 DNA reads TGTGCCAGCATGGGCGGGGGTGGCGTAACTCAGCCCCAGCATTTT. Translating it yields CASMGGGGVTQPQHF.

About this clonotype: This may be a read error: a much more frequent sequence differs by one nucleotide. The J gene is TRBJ2-1, the V gene TRBV7-6, with a weak D call TRBD2 (6 bases). The CDR3 length is 15 residues. The V and J ends lost 5 bases and 9 bases respectively, with 20 bases between them. Looked up from germline, CDR1 is SGHVS and CDR2 is FNYEAQ. As DNA, the CDR3 is TGTGCCAGCAGCCCAAGACTAGACTCCGACAGTGAGCAGTTCTTC. Translating it yields CASSPRLDSDSEQFF.

The table lists this clonotype with many counts. The chain links TRBV2 to TRBJ1-3; D not resolved. The CDR3 is 15 amino acids. Per germline, CDR1 SNHLY and CDR2 FYNNEI. V was cut by 1 base and J by 0 bases, with 7 bases left in between. CDR3 protein: CASSEDPLSGNTIYF. The DNA for the CDR3 is TGTGCCAGCAGTGAAGACCCCCTCTCTGGAAACACCATATATTTT.

This clonotype was seen repeatedly, ten times or more. V gene TRBV13 combines with J gene TRBJ2-3; weak D call: TRBD2 (5 bases). The CDR3 is 11 amino acids. Trimming left V 7 bases short and J 7 bases short, with 9 bases between. Germline V lookup: CDR1 PRHDT, CDR2 FYEKMQ (reference sequence). The CDR3, as DNA: TGTGCCAGCAAGAGGGCGAATACGCAGTATTTT. This encodes CASKRANTQYF.

This clonotype appeared a few times. This chain joins TRBV2 and TRBJ2-6, with D perhaps matching TRBD1 or TRBD2 (5 bases each). The V and J ends lost 6 bases and 3 bases respectively, with 12 bases between them. Germline CDR1 SNHLY, CDR2 FYNNEI. The CDR3 is 15 residues long. The CDR3 spells CASSLGGFGANVLTF. CDR3 nucleotide sequence: TGTGCCAGCAGCCTTGGGGGTTTTGGGGCCAACGTCCTGACTTTC.

This clonotype appeared many times. The V gene is TRBV12-5, the J gene TRBJ2-3; no definite D call. CDR3 size: 13 residues. Germline CDR1 LGHNT, CDR2 FRNRAP. V was cut by 5 bases and J by 2 bases, with 8 bases left in between. The CDR3 loop is CASGKIHTDTQYF. In nucleotides, the CDR3 is TGTGCTAGTGGTAAGATCCACACAGATACGCAGTATTTT.

This clonotype was seen repeatedly, ten times or more. The rearrangement joins TRBV10-2 to TRBJ2-5; 9 nucleotides line up with TRBD1. Germline V gene lookup returns CDR1 WSHSY and CDR2 SAAADI. CDR3 length: 12 amino acids. V trimming: 10 bases; J trimming: 3 bases; junction bases outside the gene matches: 3. The CDR3 region is CAIGQGKETQYF. CDR3 nucleotides: TGCGCCATTGGACAGGGGAAAGAGACCCAGTACTTC.

This clonotype was counted a few times. The rearrangement joins TRBV27 to TRBJ2-7, with D perhaps TRBD2 (5 bases). This CDR3 is 13 amino acids long. Between the trimmed V and J ends, which lost 4 bases and 4 bases, there was a span of 11 bases. Germline CDR1 reads MNHEY; CDR2 reads SMNVEV (reference sequence). The CDR3 protein is CASSSDFGYEQYF. DNA of the CDR3: TGTGCCAGCAGTTCGGACTTCGGATACGAGCAGTACTTC.

This clonotype has at least ten counts. The V call is TRBV6-6, the J call TRBJ1-5; D uncertain. V was cut by 4 bases and J by 4 bases, with 2 bases left in between. There are 11 residues in the CDR3. Germline V gene data show CDR1 as MNHNY and CDR2 as SVGAGI (reference sequence). CDR3 nucleotides: TGTGCCAGCAGTTCTAATCAGCCCCAGCATTTT. It specifies CASSSNQPQHF.

Only a few counts were recorded for this clonotype. The rearrangement links TRBV20-1 to TRBJ2-7; D gene uncertain. Germline CDR1 and CDR2: DFQATT and SNEGSKA (reference sequence). The V and J ends lost 5 bases and 4 bases respectively, with 21 bases between them. This CDR3 is built from 15 residues. The CDR3 loop is CSASWERVPNYEQYF. CDR3 sequence (DNA): TGCAGTGCTTCCTGGGAAAGGGTGCCAAATTACGAGCAGTACTTC.

This clonotype was seen repeatedly, ten times or more. This chain links TRBV7-2 with TRBJ1-5; 7 nucleotides align to TRBD1. This CDR3 is 14 amino acids long. Trimming at V came to 3 bases and at J to 4 bases, leaving 3 bases not matched to a gene. CDR1 SGHTA and CDR2 FQGNSA come from the germline V gene. CDR3 loop: CASSFDRANQPQHF. CDR3 DNA sequence: TGTGCCAGCAGCTTCGACAGGGCTAATCAGCCCCAGCATTTT.

This clonotype appeared many times. The chain links TRBV10-3 to TRBJ1-2, with 8 bases matching TRBD1. The CDR3 runs to 12 residues. V trimming: 8 bases; J trimming: 4 bases; junction bases outside the gene matches: 3. The V gene's germline CDR1 is ENHRY and CDR2 SYGVKD. CDR3 residues: CAIWDRIYGYTF. DNA of the CDR3: TGTGCCATCTGGGACAGGATCTATGGCTACACCTTC.

Ten or more counts support this clonotype. The V gene is TRBV12-3 or TRBV12-4, the J gene TRBJ2-3, with TRBD2 identical over 12 bases. The V and J ends lost 2 bases and 5 bases, in that order; junction bases with no gene match: 5. The CDR3 is 16 residues long. CDR3 sequence: CASSLRTSGEGDTQYF. The CDR3 region has the DNA TGTGCCAGCAGTTTAAGGACTAGCGGGGAAGGAGATACGCAGTATTTT.

This clonotype was observed once. The chain combines TRBV12-3 or TRBV12-4 with TRBJ2-7; the match to TRBD1 covers 9 bases. This CDR3 contains 13 residues. With V trimmed by 7 bases and J by 5 bases, 6 bases remained unmatched. The CDR3 DNA reads as TGTGCCAGCACTTGGACAGGGGTTAACGAGCAGTACTTC. Its translation: CASTWTGVNEQYF.

This clonotype has just a few counts. The chain recombines TRBV5-1 with TRBJ2-1; TRBD2 aligns across 7 bases. The CDR3 extends over 15 amino acids. The ends lost 0 bases at V and 0 bases at J; junction bases unmatched: 0. Looked up from germline, CDR1 is SGHRS and CDR2 is YFSETQ. CDR3 sequence: CASSLGGSSYNEQFF. CDR3 nucleotide sequence: TGCGCCAGCAGCTTGGGCGGGAGCTCCTACAATGAGCAGTTCTTC. The entire variable domain, with the rest obtained from reference TRBV5-1 and TRBJ2-1, is as follows: KAGVTQTPRYLIKTRGQQVTLSCSPISGHRSVSWYQQTPGQGLQFLFEYFSETQRNKGNFPGRFSGRQFSNSRSEMNVSTLELGDSALYLCASSLGGSSYNEQFFGPGTRLTVL.